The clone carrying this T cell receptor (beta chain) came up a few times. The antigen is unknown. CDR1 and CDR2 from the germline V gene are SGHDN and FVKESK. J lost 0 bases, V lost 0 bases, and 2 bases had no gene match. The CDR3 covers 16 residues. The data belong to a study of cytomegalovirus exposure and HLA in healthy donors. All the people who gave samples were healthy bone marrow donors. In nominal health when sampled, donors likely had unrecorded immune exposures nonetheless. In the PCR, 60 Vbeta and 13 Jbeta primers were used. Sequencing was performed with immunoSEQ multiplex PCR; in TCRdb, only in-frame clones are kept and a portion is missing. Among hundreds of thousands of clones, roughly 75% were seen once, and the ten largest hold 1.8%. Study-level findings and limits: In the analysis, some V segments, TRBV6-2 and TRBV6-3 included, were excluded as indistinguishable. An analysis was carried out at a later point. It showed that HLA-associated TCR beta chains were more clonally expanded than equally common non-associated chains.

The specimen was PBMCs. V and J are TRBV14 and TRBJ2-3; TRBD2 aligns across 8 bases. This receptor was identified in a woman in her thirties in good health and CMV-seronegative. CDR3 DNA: TGTGCCAGCAGCCAAGAGGTAGCGGGAAGCACAGATACGCAGTATTTT. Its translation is CASSQEVAGSTDTQYF.